The TCR beta chain under discussion was sequenced for a study of high-grade serous ovarian cancer treatment subgroups. Assay: immunoSEQ multiplex PCR; the TCRdb copy retains only in-frame clones and omits some. This repertoire shows 9,500 to 15,000 clones, around 90% found once; its top ten account for under 3.5%. Per the germline V gene, CDR1 is SGHNT and CDR2 is YYREEE (reference sequence). Trimming stripped 2 bases from V and 3 bases from J, with 9 bases between. CDR3 length: 14 residues. Tumor samples were obtained before definitive surgery or chemotherapy. Of note for this clone: Its target is unknown.

The study, taken as a whole, reports: Bulk tumor TCR sequencing gave no spatial information. Repertoire similarity ranged roughly 0.1 to 0.85 between tumors of one patient. Repertoire analysis covered CDR3 alone, not CDR1 or CDR2.

Sequenced input: tumor tissue. J is TRBJ1-3 and V is TRBV5-4; maybe TRBD1 (6 bases). The receptor comes from a human donor with high-grade serous ovarian cancer. In DNA, the CDR3 is TGTGCCAGCAGCTTAGCCAGGGGTGGAAACACCATATATTTT. This codes for CASSLARGGNTIYF. The full variable domain, in which reference TRBV5-4 and TRBJ1-3 provide the parts outside the CDR3, is ETGVTQSPTHLIKTRGQQVTLRCSSQSGHNTVSWYQQALGQGPQFIFQYYREEENGRGNFPPRFSGLQFPNYSSELNVNALELDDSALYLCASSLARGGNTIYFGEGSWLTVV.